This section outlines one T cell receptor (beta chain) sequence together with its context. No antigen is known for it. The CDR3 has 15 amino acids. Unmatched junction bases numbered 14, after V lost 4 bases and J lost 8 bases. Germline loops: CDR1 SGHRS, CDR2 YFSETQ. The assay was immunoSEQ multiplex PCR, and TCRdb's table has in-frame clones only and misses some. The table records around 170,000 clones, approximately 90% of them present only once. This entry belongs to a study of cytomegalovirus exposure and HLA in healthy donors. General observations from the study: High specificity and sensitivity for cytomegalovirus status were reported for the classifier. The finding came from a later analysis; first-cohort TCR clusters tended to co-occur in the 130 or so validation repertoires.

Input material: PBMCs. This chain uses TRBV5-1 with TRBJ1-2; 7 nucleotides agree with TRBD1. This TCR was sampled from a man younger than 30 in good health and CMV-seronegative. The CDR3 DNA reads as TGCGCCAGCAGCCCCCTAGGGGGCTCTTCGCAGGGCTACACCTTC. Protein sequence: CASSPLGGSSQGYTF.